This T cell receptor beta chain was captured by sequencing in a study of cytomegalovirus exposure and HLA in healthy donors. This CDR3 has 14 amino acids. The germline V and J ends were trimmed by 5 bases and 2 bases, with 12 bases remaining between them. Germline V gene data show CDR1 as SEHNR and CDR2 as FQNEAQ (reference sequence). 13 Jbeta primers and 60 Vbeta primers were used for the PCR. The table came from immunoSEQ multiplex PCR; TCRdb's copy has only in-frame clones and leaves some out. This table holds about 38,000 clones, more than 80% found once. Material for sequencing was PBMCs. The receptor's source is a woman between 35 and 50 years old in good health and CMV-seropositive. V is TRBV7-9 and J is TRBJ2-5, with D possibly matching TRBD1 (6 bases). DNA of the CDR3: TGTGCCAGCAGCCCTCGTAGGGGGCAAGAGACCCAGTACTTC. It encodes CASSPRRGQETQYF.